Detailed here is one TCR beta chain. Researchers ran the PCR with 60 Vbeta and 13 Jbeta primers. Measured with immunoSEQ multiplex PCR; TCRdb has only the in-frame clones, and not every one. The table shows about 120,000 clones, with approximately 80% occurring only once. This sample stems from a study of cytomegalovirus exposure and HLA in healthy donors. Trimming removed 10 bases from V and 10 bases from J, with 23 bases in between. CDR3 length: 14 amino acids. Per the germline V gene, CDR1 is MNHEY and CDR2 is SVGAGI. Sequenced input: PBMCs. The sequence was collected from a man aged 18-30 years in good health and CMV-seropositive. This chain connects TRBV6-5 to TRBJ2-1; tentatively, D is TRBD2 (7 bases). The CDR3 spells CATSPTVGGHEQFF. In DNA form, the CDR3 reads TGTGCCACCAGCCCTACAGTCGGGGGGCACGAGCAGTTCTTC.